The rows below give T cell receptor beta chains drawn from one sample of a study of blood T cell repertoires in COVID-19. The table came from immunoSEQ multiplex PCR; TCRdb's copy has only in-frame clones and leaves some out. This sample has 250,000 to 300,000 clones, with roughly 83% found just once. Sequencing was performed on peripheral blood. The receptors were gathered from a man between 60 and 70 years old who had recovered from COVID-19. Both conserved end residues are part of each CDR3. D genes are given only for firm matches. Clone size is given for some rows only: seen once, a few or many times, or a class if the clone is expanded.

clone size	V gene	D gene	J gene	CDR3 DNA	CDR3 protein
.	TRBV5-8	TRBD1	TRBJ1-4	TGTGCCAGCAGCTCCTCGACAGGGGGGGGAAAACTGTTTTTT	CASSSSTGGGKLFF
.	TRBV15	.	TRBJ2-7	TGTGCCACCAGCAGAGATCAGTCCAACGAGCAGTACTTC	CATSRDQSNEQYF
many	TRBV4-1	TRBD1	TRBJ2-2	TGCGCCAGCAGCCGAGCCGGGACAGGGGGCACCGGGGAGCTGTTTTTT	CASSRAGTGGTGELFF
.	TRBV7-8	.	TRBJ1-1	TGTGCCAGCACCGTTGGCTCTTTGAACACTGAAGCTTTCTTT	CASTVGSLNTEAFF
.	TRBV11-2	TRBD2	TRBJ2-1	TGTGCCAGCAGCGGTCTAGCGGCTGGGTCGAATGAGCAGTTCTTC	CASSGLAAGSNEQFF
.	TRBV6-1	TRBD1	TRBJ2-7	TGTGCCAGCAGTGAAGGCTTGGGACAGGGTTCCTACGAGCAGTACTTC	CASSEGLGQGSYEQYF
.	TRBV28	.	TRBJ2-5	TGTGCCAGCGGGTCCGCGGGGACAGCCCAAGAGACCCAGTACTTC	CASGSAGTAQETQYF
.	TRBV7-2	.	TRBJ1-4	TGTGCCAGCAGCGCGACAACTAATGAAAAACTGTTTTTT	CASSATTNEKLFF
.	TRBV3-1/TRBV3-2	.	TRBJ2-7	TGTGCCAGCAGCCAACGGACAGCCGTAAATCCGTACTTC	CASSQRTAVNPYF
.	TRBV6-5	TRBD1	TRBJ1-2	TGTGCCAGCAGAGCGACAGGGGCCCCAAACTATGGCTACACCTTC	CASRATGAPNYGYTF
many	TRBV2	.	TRBJ1-6	TGTGCCAGCATCCTAAACAGGGCTTCCTATAATTCACCCCTCCACTTT	CASILNRASYNSPLHF
.	TRBV13	.	TRBJ1-1	TGTGCCAGCAGGTCATTGAACACTGAAGCTTTCTTT	CASRSLNTEAFF
once	TRBV20-1	.	TRBJ1-1	TGCAGTGCTAGGAGGTACGCTGAAGCTTTCTTT	CSARRYAEAFF